The rows below give T cell receptor beta chains drawn from one sample of a study of control samples from healthy donors and cancer patients. Measured with immunoSEQ multiplex PCR; TCRdb has only the in-frame clones, and not every one. The repertoire holds about 85,000 clones, with about nine tenths as singletons. Sequencing was done on a sample of blood. Receptors originate from a woman younger than 30 in good health. Each CDR3 is given with its conserved first and last residue.

CDR3aa	j_gene	v_gene
CASSLEQGYNSPLHF	TRBJ1-6	TRBV5-1
CASRYDGTYEQYF	TRBJ2-7	TRBV6-5
CASSPRGLGPDTQYF	TRBJ2-3	TRBV6-5
CASSPRQGGYTF	TRBJ1-2	TRBV9
CASSGRLGKGSTGELFF	TRBJ2-2	TRBV6-4
CACSLYEQYF	TRBJ2-7	TRBV2
CAIRGGNSYNSPLHF	TRBJ1-6	TRBV10-3
CASSSGTNYNEQFF	TRBJ2-1	TRBV6-5
CASSETPDRGLEPQHF	TRBJ1-5	TRBV7-8
CASSVMWGAGNTIYF	TRBJ1-3	TRBV9
CASSLVGHPLTDGYTF	TRBJ1-2	TRBV5-1
CASSLVQGALASYTF	TRBJ1-2	TRBV5-1
CASSQDPWEDLGYTF	TRBJ1-2	TRBV3-1/TRBV3-2
CASSASRTSGDTEAFF	TRBJ1-1	TRBV9
CASSLQGQTNYGYTF	TRBJ1-2	TRBV11-2